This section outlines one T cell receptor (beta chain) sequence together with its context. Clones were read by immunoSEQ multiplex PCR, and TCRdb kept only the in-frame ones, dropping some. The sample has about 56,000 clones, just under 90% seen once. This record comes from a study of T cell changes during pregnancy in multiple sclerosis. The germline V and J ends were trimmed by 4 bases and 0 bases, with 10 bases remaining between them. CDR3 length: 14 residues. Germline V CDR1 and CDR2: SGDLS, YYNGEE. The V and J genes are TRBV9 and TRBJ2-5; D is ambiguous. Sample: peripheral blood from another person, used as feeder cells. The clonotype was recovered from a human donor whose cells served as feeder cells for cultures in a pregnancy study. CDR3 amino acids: CASSYGQYQETQYF. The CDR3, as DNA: TGTGCCAGCAGCTATGGGCAGTACCAAGAGACCCAGTACTTC.